This T cell receptor beta chain was found in a study of T-cell memory formation after mild COVID-19. This clonotype was observed a few times. There are 16 residues in the CDR3. CDR1 is LNHDA and CDR2 is SQIVND in the germline V gene (reference sequence). V lost 5 bases to trimming and J lost 2 bases; unmatched junction nucleotides: 7. Via MiXCR, TCRdb re-called the 5' RACE reads, giving one row per CDR3 protein. The sample contains about 240,000 distinct CDR3 sequences, over 9% of which appear only once. This receptor was taken from a man aged 18 to 35 who had mild COVID-19 (a few samples of this study predate the infection). Cell type and time point are not known. Sequencing was done on a sample of PBMCs or a T cell subset sorted from them (not recorded which). The chain is built from TRBV19 and TRBJ2-3, with TRBD2 identical over 10 bases. CDR3 nucleotide sequence: TGTGCCAGTAGTCCGCTAGCGGGGGCCTACACAGATACGCAGTATTTT. It specifies CASSPLAGAYTDTQYF.